The source of this T cell receptor beta chain is a study of PD-1 blockade in classical Hodgkin lymphoma. After removal of 1 base from V and 0 bases from J, the junction contained 2 bases not matched to a gene. CDR1 MGHRA and CDR2 YSYEKL come from the germline V gene. This CDR3 comprises 16 residues. The data were produced by immunoSEQ multiplex PCR, yet TCRdb's version contains in-frame clones alone and is incomplete. This sample has tens of thousands of clones, with about 88% found just once. Each and every patient relapsed after autologous stem cell transplantation, and patients got differing brentuximab vedotin exposure. Complete response, partial response or progressive disease was each patient's best response.

The starting material was peripheral blood mononuclear cells (PBMCs), obtained at baseline. The sequence derives from a human donor with classical Hodgkin lymphoma. The chain links TRBV4-1 to TRBJ2-3, with 9 bases fitting TRBD2. CDR3 sequence (DNA): TGCGCCAGCAGCCAAGTTAGCGGGAGAAGCACAGATACGCAGTATTTT. This translates into CASSQVSGRSTDTQYF.